This TCR beta chain was sequenced for a study of CD8+CD57+ T cells in acquired aplastic anemia. Study-wide points: The number of CD8+ CDR3 sequences shared by patients and controls was approximately 30.

It was patients with CD8+CD57+ cell expansion by flow cytometry who were chosen for sequencing. When blood sampling took place, the patients had received no therapy. The CDR3 extends over 12 amino acids. V gave up 4 bases and J gave up 3 bases, with 7 bases separating them. Concerning this clonotype itself: Its target is unknown.

Using genomic DNA as the template, TCR beta VDJ and CDR3 profiling was carried out. TCRdb processed the reads anew with MiXCR; each CDR3 protein has one entry. The sample records around 200,000 distinct CDR3 sequences, roughly two thirds being singletons. This TCR was recovered from a human donor with aplastic anemia. The V gene is TRBV12-3 or TRBV12-4, the J gene TRBJ2-7; D gene unclear. The sample comprised sorted CD4+, CD8+, or CD8+CD57+ T cells (not recorded which) from PBMCs. The chain's CDR3 is CASSSANYEQYF. CDR3 sequence (DNA): TGTGCCAGCAGTTCCGCGAACTACGAGCAGTACTTC.